A single TCR beta chain is shown here with its context. This sample stems from a study of control samples from healthy donors and cancer patients. Between the trimmed V and J ends, which lost 3 bases and 1 base, there was a span of 8 bases. Germline CDR1 reads SGHAT; CDR2 reads FQNNGV. This CDR3 contains 14 residues. Produced via immunoSEQ multiplex PCR; TCRdb's table is partial and in-frame only. The data contain some 130,000 clones, about nine tenths of them singletons. The receptor's source is a man aged 18 to 35 in good health. The chain has TRBV11-2 and TRBJ2-3; D gene uncertain. Sequenced sample: blood. Here the CDR3 reads CASSFLGRTDTQYF. The CDR3 coding sequence is TGTGCCAGCAGCTTTCTAGGGCGCACAGATACGCAGTATTTT.